Listed below are T cell receptor beta chains from one sample, sequenced in a study of long-term antiretroviral therapy in people with HIV. The data were produced by immunoSEQ multiplex PCR, yet TCRdb's version contains in-frame clones alone and is incomplete. The table has around 19,000 clones, more than 85% seen once. The sequences come from unsorted PBMCs, collected 4.4 years after starting antiretroviral therapy. These receptor sequences come from a woman between 50 and 59 years old with HIV. The CDR3 runs from the conserved cysteine through the conserved F or W. D genes are given only for firm matches. The size entry is marked missing in some rows and otherwise reads once, few, many or a size class.

clone_size | j_call | v_call | d_call | cdr3_aa | cdr3_nt
- | TRBJ2-5 | TRBV7-6 | TRBD1 | CASSSWDRQETQYF | TGTGCCAGCAGCTCCTGGGACAGGCAAGAGACCCAGTACTTC
- | TRBJ2-7 | TRBV18 | TRBD1 | CASSPGGQSSYEQYF | TGTGCCAGCTCACCAGGGGGACAGTCCTCCTACGAGCAGTACTTC
- | TRBJ2-5 | TRBV5-1 | TRBD1 | CASSPDRGRETQYF | TGCGCCAGCAGCCCGGACAGGGGGCGAGAGACCCAGTACTTC
- | TRBJ1-1 | TRBV29-1 | - | CSVVGQERNTEAFF | TGCAGCGTTGTAGGCCAGGAACGGAACACTGAAGCTTTCTTT
- | TRBJ2-5 | TRBV5-1 | - | CASSGQREETQYF | TGCGCCAGCAGCGGACAGAGAGAAGAGACCCAGTACTTC
- | TRBJ1-2 | TRBV2 | TRBD1 | CASRDRVAAGGYTF | TGTGCCAGCCGTGACAGGGTCGCTGCGGGAGGCTACACCTTC
few | TRBJ2-1 | TRBV6-1 | - | CASSDIVFVGESYNEQFF | TGTGCCAGCAGTGATATTGTGTTTGTTGGGGAATCCTACAATGAGCAGTTCTTC
- | TRBJ1-1 | TRBV14 | - | CASNRQMNTEAFF | TGTGCCAGCAACCGTCAAATGAACACTGAAGCTTTCTTT
- | TRBJ2-7 | TRBV2 | - | CASSENIGAYEQYF | TGTGCCAGCAGTGAAAACATCGGCGCGTACGAGCAGTACTTC
few | TRBJ2-1 | TRBV19 | TRBD2 | CASSILGTSGPYNEQFF | TGTGCCAGTAGTATATTGGGGACTAGCGGTCCCTACAATGAGCAGTTCTTC
- | TRBJ1-1 | TRBV7-9 | - | CASSSTGPTEAFF | TGTGCCAGCAGTTCCACAGGGCCAACTGAAGCTTTCTTT
- | TRBJ1-2 | TRBV9 | - | CASSYTPDYGYTF | TGTGCCAGCAGTTACACACCCGACTATGGCTACACCTTC
once | TRBJ1-4 | TRBV4-1 | - | CASSLPATNEKLFF | TGCGCCAGCAGCTTACCTGCAACTAATGAAAAACTGTTTTTT
- | TRBJ2-4 | TRBV19 | - | CASSIIGTAKNIQYF | TGTGCCAGTAGTATTATTGGAACAGCCAAAAACATTCAGTACTTC
- | TRBJ2-7 | TRBV2 | TRBD1 | CASTGQERYEQYF | TGTGCCAGCACCGGACAGGAAAGGTACGAGCAGTACTTC
- | TRBJ1-4 | TRBV9 | TRBD1 | CASSPGPGTASMDEKLFF | TGTGCCAGCAGCCCCGGCCCCGGGACAGCAAGTATGGATGAAAAACTGTTTTTT
- | TRBJ2-5 | TRBV29-1 | TRBD1 | CSVGELAGGPQETQYF | TGCAGCGTTGGAGAACTAGCAGGGGGCCCGCAAGAGACCCAGTACTTC
once | TRBJ1-5 | TRBV18 | TRBD1 | CASSPRQGADQPQHF | TGTGCCAGCTCACCCAGACAGGGGGCGGATCAGCCCCAGCATTTT
- | TRBJ1-1 | TRBV29-1 | - | CSASDNSEAFF | TGCAGCGCCTCCGACAATTCTGAAGCTTTCTTT
once | TRBJ1-5 | TRBV4-3 | - | CASSQATDQPQHF | TGCGCCAGCAGCCAAGCAACGGATCAGCCCCAGCATTTT
once | TRBJ2-5 | TRBV6-6 | TRBD2 | CASSYSIAGLAGRQYF | TGTGCCAGCAGTTACTCGATCGCGGGACTAGCGGGGAGGCAGTACTTC
once | TRBJ1-2 | TRBV30 | - | CAWIRELNYGYTF | TGTGCCTGGATAAGGGAATTAAACTATGGCTACACCTTC
- | TRBJ2-1 | TRBV5-5 | TRBD2 | CASSRWTSGEANEQFF | TGTGCCAGCAGCCGATGGACTAGCGGGGAAGCCAACGAGCAGTTCTTC
- | TRBJ1-3 | TRBV4-1 | - | CASSSYNRGISGNTIYF | TGCGCCAGCAGCAGTTACAATCGGGGTATCTCTGGAAACACCATATATTTT
few | TRBJ2-2 | TRBV4-2 | TRBD2 | CASSPLRVSGGNTGELFF | TGTGCCAGCAGCCCCCTCAGGGTCAGCGGGGGGAACACCGGGGAGCTGTTTTTT
- | TRBJ1-3 | TRBV21-1 | - | CASSKVVGGFGNTIYF | TGTGCCAGCAGCAAAGTTGTAGGGGGCTTTGGAAACACCATATATTTT
- | TRBJ1-5 | TRBV7-2 | TRBD1 | CASSIPGTGGNQPQHF | TGTGCCAGCAGCATCCCCGGGACAGGGGGCAATCAGCCCCAGCATTTT
- | TRBJ2-2 | TRBV27 | - | CASSLLRGVPNTGELFF | TGTGCCAGCAGTTTATTGCGAGGCGTACCGAACACCGGGGAGCTGTTTTTT
- | TRBJ1-1 | TRBV2 | - | CASSPILTEAFF | TGTGCCAGCAGCCCTATCCTCACTGAAGCTTTCTTT
- | TRBJ1-6 | TRBV6-5 | TRBD1 | CASSSTGQYNSPLHF | TGTGCCAGCAGTTCCACGGGACAGTATAATTCACCCCTCCACTTT
- | TRBJ1-1 | TRBV5-4 | - | CASSLSGRTEAFF | TGTGCCAGCAGCTTGTCAGGGAGGACTGAAGCTTTCTTT